This TCR beta chain is drawn from a study of PD-L1 blockade in urothelial cancer. Study-level background: Study patients had been treated with 0 to 3 previous chemotherapy regimens.

Each PCR contained spiked-in synthetic TCR analog templates. Only in-frame clones appear in the TCRdb table, and some are missing; sequencing was by immunoSEQ multiplex PCR. Of about 100,000 clones in the sample, approximately 91% were seen once. Looked up from germline, CDR1 is KGHSH and CDR2 is LQKENI. Trimming took 4 bases from V and 2 from J; bases not matched to a gene: 4. The CDR3 length is 15 residues. This clonotype was obtained from a woman of 80 years or more with urothelial cancer. The genes are TRBV18 and TRBJ2-2, with 7 bases aligning to TRBD1. The input for sequencing was PBMCs, taken around atezolizumab (anti-PD-L1) treatment. In DNA, the CDR3 is TGTGCCAGCTCACTCCGACAGGGCAACACCGGGGAGCTGTTTTTT. Its translation: CASSLRQGNTGELFF.